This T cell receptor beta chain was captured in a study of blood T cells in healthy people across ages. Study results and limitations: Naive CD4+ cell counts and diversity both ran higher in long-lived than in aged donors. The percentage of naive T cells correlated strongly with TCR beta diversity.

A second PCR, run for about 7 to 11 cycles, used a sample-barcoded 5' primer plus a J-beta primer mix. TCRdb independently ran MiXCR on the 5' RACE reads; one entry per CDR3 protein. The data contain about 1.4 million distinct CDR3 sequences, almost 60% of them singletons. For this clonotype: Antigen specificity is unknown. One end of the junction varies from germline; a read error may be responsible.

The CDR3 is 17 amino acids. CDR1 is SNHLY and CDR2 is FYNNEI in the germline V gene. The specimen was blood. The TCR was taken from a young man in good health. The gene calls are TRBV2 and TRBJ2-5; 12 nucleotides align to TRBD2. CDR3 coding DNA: TGTGCCAGCAGTGACGGACTAGCGGGGTCCATGCAAGGGACCCAGTACTTC. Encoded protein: CASSDGLAGSMQGTQYF. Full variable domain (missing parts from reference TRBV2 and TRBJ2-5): EPEVTQTPSHQVTQMGQEVILRCVPISNHLYFYWYRQILGQKVEFLVSFYNNEISEKSEIFDDQFSVERPDGSNFTLKIRSTKLEDSAMYFCASSDGLAGSMQGTQYFGPGTRLLVL.